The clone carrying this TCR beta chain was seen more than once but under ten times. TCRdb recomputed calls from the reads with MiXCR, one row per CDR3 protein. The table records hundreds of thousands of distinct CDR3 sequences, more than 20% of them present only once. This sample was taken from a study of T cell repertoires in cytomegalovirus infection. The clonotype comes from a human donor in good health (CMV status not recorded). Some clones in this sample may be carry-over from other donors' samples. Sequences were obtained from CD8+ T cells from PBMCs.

This CDR3 reads CASSSDRVGTGELFF. CDR3 coding DNA: TGTGCCAGCAGCTCTGACAGGGTGGGCACCGGGGAGCTGTTTTTT. The chain uses TRBV11-3 and TRBJ2-2; TRBD1 agrees at 7 bases. CDR1 SGHNT and CDR2 YENEEA come from the germline V gene. CDR3 length: 15 amino acids. V gave up 4 bases and J gave up 4 bases; unmatched junction bases: 6.